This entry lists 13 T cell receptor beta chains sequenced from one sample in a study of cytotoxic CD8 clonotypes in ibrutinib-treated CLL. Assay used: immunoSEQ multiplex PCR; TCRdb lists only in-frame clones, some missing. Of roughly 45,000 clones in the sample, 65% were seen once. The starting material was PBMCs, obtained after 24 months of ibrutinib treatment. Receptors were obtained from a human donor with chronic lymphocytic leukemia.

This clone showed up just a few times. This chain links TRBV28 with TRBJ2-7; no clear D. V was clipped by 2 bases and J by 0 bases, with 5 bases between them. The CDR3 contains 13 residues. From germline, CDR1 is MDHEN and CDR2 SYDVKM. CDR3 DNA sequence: TGTGCCAGCAGTTTAGTAATCTCCTACGAGCAGTACTTC. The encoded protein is CASSLVISYEQYF. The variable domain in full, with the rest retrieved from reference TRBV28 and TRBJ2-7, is DVKVTQSSRYLVKRTGEKVFLECVQDMDHENMFWYRQDPGLGLRLIYFSYDVKMKEKGDIPEGYSVSREKKERFSLILESASTNQTSMYLCASSLVISYEQYFGPGTRLTVT.

The CDR3 here is CASSLEGHIQYF. The DNA of the CDR3 is TGTGCCAGCAGCTTAGAAGGACACATTCAGTACTTC. V is TRBV7-8 and J is TRBJ2-4, with unresolved D. Deletions cut 1 base from V and 8 bases from J, with 6 bases between. The CDR3 length is 12 residues. Germline loops: CDR1 SGHVS, CDR2 FQNEAQ.

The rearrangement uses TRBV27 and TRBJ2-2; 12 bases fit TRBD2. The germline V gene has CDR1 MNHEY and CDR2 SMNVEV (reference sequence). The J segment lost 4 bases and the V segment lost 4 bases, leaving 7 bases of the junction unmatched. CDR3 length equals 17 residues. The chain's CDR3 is CASSSPGLAGSTGELFF. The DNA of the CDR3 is TGTGCCAGCAGTTCCCCCGGACTAGCGGGAAGCACCGGGGAGCTGTTTTTT.

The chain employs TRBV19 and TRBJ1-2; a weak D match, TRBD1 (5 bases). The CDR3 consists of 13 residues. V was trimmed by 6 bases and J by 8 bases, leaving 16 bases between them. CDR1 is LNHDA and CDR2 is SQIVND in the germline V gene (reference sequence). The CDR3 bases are TGTGCCAGTAGCGGGACTTCCTTAGCAGGCTACACCTTC. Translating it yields CASSGTSLAGYTF. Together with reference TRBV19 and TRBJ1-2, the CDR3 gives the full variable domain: DGGITQSPKYLFRKEGQNVTLSCEQNLNHDAMYWYRQDPGQGLRLIYYSQIVNDFQKGDIAEGYSVSREKKESFPLTVTSAQKNPTAFYLCASSGTSLAGYTFGSGTRLTVV.

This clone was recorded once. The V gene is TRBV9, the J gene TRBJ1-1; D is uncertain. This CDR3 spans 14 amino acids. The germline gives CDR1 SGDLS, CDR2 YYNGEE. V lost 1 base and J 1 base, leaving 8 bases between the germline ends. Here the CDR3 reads CASSVCFRNTEAFF. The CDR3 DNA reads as TGTGCCAGCAGCGTATGTTTTCGGAACACTGAAGCTTTCTTT.

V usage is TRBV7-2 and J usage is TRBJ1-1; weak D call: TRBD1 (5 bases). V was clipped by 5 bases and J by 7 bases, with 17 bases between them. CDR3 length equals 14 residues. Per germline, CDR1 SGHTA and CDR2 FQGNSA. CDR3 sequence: CASSALGWGDEAFF. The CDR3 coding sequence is TGTGCCAGCAGCGCCCTGGGGTGGGGGGATGAAGCTTTCTTT.

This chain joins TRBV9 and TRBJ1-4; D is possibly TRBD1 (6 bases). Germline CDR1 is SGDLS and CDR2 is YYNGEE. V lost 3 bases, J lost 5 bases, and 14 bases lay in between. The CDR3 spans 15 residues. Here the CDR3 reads CASSGRQALNEKLFF. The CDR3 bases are TGTGCCAGCAGCGGTAGACAGGCCCTAAATGAAAAACTGTTTTTT.

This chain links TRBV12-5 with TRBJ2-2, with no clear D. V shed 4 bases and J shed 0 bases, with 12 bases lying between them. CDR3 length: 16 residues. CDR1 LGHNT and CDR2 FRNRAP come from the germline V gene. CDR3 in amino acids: CASGSLPLSNTGELFF. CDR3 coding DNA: TGTGCTAGTGGTTCTCTCCCGCTTTCGAACACCGGGGAGCTGTTTTTT.

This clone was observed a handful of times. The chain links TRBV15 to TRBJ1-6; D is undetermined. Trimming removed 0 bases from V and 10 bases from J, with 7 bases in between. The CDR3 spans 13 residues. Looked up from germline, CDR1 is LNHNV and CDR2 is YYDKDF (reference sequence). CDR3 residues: CATSRDGGSPLHF. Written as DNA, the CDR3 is TGTGCCACCAGCAGAGATGGCGGGTCACCCCTCCACTTT.

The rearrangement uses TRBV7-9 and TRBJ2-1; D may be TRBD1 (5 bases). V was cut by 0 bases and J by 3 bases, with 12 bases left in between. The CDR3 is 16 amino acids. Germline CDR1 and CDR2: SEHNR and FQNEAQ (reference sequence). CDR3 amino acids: CASSLALQANYNEQFF. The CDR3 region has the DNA TGTGCCAGCAGCTTAGCGCTACAGGCGAACTACAATGAGCAGTTCTTC.

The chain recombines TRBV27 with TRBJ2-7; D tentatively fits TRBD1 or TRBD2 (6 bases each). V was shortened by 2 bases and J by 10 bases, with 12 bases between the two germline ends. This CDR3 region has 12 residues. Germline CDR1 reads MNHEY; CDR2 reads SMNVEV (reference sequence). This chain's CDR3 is CASSLRGVSQYF. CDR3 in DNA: TGTGCCAGCAGTTTAAGGGGGGTGAGTCAGTACTTC.

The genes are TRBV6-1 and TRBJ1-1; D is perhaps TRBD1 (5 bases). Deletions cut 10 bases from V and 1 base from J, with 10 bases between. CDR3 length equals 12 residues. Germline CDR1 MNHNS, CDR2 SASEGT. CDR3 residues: CAILTANTEAFF. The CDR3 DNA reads TGTGCCATCTTGACAGCGAACACTGAAGCTTTCTTT.

The CDR3 DNA sequence: TGTGCCAGCAGAGATCTAGGAACCTACGAGCAGTACTTC. Translation gives CASRDLGTYEQYF. This chain uses TRBV2 with TRBJ2-7; no reliable D call. The length of the CDR3 is 13 residues. V lost 6 bases to trimming and J lost 2 bases, with 11 bases between them. The germline V gene has CDR1 SNHLY and CDR2 FYNNEI.